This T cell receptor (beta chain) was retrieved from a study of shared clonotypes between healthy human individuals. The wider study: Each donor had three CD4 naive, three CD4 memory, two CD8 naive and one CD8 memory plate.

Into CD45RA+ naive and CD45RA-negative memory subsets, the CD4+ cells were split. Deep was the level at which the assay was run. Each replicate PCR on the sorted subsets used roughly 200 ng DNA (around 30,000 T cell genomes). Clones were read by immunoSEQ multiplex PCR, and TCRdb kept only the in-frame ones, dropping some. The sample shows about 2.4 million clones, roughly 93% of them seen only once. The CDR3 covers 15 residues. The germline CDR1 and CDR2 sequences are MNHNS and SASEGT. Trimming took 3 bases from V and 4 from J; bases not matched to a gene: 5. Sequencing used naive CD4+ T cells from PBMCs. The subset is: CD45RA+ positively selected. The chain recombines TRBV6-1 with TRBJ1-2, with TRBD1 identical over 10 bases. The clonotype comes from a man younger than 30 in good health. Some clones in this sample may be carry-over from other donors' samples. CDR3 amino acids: CASSETGGWGYGYTF. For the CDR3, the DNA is TGTGCCAGCAGTGAGACAGGGGGCTGGGGCTATGGCTACACCTTC.